This T cell receptor beta chain is from a study of T cells in Graves' hyperthyroidism and ophthalmopathy. With regard to this clonotype: Its antigen is not known. Just one base apart from a much larger clone, this may be a read error.

Findings and caveats of the study: The authors' 13 V-J model separated ophthalmopathy from stable hyperthyroidism. Blood samples included most of the expanded thyroid clonotypes exceeding 0.001.

Duration under 3 months, a NOSPECS grade of at least 4, and a Clinical Activity Score of at least 3 characterized the ophthalmopathy patients. Isolation of PBMCs was performed on around 9.8 ml fresh peripheral blood. There are 13 residues in the CDR3. With 6 bases removed from V and 5 bases from J, the gap between germline ends came to 13 bases. The germline gives CDR1 MNHNS, CDR2 SASEGT. RNA transcripts yielded amplified TCR beta CDR3 regions. With the HTBI primer set, the TCR CDR3 went through a first round of RT-PCR. TCRdb itself ran the multiplex PCR reads through MiXCR, one entry per CDR3 protein. The sample holds about 500,000 distinct CDR3 sequences, roughly a sixth seen once.

The rearrangement joins TRBV6-1 to TRBJ1-1; perhaps TRBD1 as D (5 bases). This clonotype was obtained from a woman aged 18-29 years with Graves' ophthalmopathy. Sequenced: blood. The CDR3 coding sequence is TGTGCCAGCAGGGCGGAGGGGCGAACTGAAGCTTTCTTT. Its translation is CASRAEGRTEAFF.